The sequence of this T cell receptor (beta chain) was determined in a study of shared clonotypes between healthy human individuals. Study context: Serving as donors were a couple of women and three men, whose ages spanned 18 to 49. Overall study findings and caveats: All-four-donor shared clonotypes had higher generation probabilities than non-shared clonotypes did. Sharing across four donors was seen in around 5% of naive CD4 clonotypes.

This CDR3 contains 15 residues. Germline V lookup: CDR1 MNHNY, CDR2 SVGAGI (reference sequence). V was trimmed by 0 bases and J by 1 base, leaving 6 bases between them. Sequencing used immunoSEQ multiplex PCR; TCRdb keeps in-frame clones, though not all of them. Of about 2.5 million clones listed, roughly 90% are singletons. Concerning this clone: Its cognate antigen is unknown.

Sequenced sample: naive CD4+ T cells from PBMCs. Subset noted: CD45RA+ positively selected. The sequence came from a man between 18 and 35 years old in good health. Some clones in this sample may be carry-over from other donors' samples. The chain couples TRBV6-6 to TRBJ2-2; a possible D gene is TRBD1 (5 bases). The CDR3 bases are TGTGCCAGCAGTTACTCACAGGAGAACACCGGGGAGCTGTTTTTT. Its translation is CASSYSQENTGELFF.